The 14 T cell receptor beta chains below were found in one sample sequenced in a study of T cell repertoires in cytomegalovirus infection. TCRdb analysed the reads with MiXCR anew, one entry per CDR3 protein. The sample records 600,000 to 700,000 distinct CDR3 sequences, about 33% being singletons. No antigen is known for these receptors. The sample consisted of cultured PBMCs, taken from culture after CMV antigen stimulation. The origin of the receptors is a human donor in good health (CMV status not recorded). Some clones in this sample may be carry-over from other donors' samples.

This clonotype showed up many times. As DNA, the CDR3 is TGTGCCAGCAGTTTTTACACCGGGGAGCTGTTTTTT. Protein product: CASSFYTGELFF. The chain is built from TRBV7-2 and TRBJ2-2; D unclear. The CDR3 runs to 12 residues. Germline lookup yields CDR1 SGHTA and CDR2 FQGNSA. The V and J ends lost 6 bases and 3 bases respectively, with 5 bases between them.

This clonotype was seen a handful of times. The junction shows a germline mismatch at one end, possibly a read error. This sequence joins TRBV19 and TRBJ2-4, with unresolved D. CDR1 is LNHDA, CDR2 SQIVND, per germline (reference sequence). The CDR3 has 14 residues. CDR3 DNA sequence: TGTGCCAGTAGTATATCCCAGGCTCGCTCCCCCAGTGACTTC. It specifies CASSISQARSPSDF.

This clonotype was picked up a small number of times. The V call is TRBV5-4, the J call TRBJ1-1; the D is unclear. The germline CDR1 and CDR2 sequences are SGHNT and YYREEE (reference sequence). V was shortened by 0 bases and J by 0 bases, with 9 bases between the two germline ends. The CDR3 consists of 15 residues. The CDR3 DNA follows: TGTGCCAGCAGCTTGGCCGTGGAAATGAACACTGAAGCTTTCTTT. Translation: CASSLAVEMNTEAFF.

The chain uses TRBV5-5 and TRBJ2-3; tentatively, D is TRBD1 (5 bases). Germline V gene lookup returns CDR1 SGHKS and CDR2 YYEKEE (reference sequence). This CDR3 comprises 15 residues. V was trimmed by 1 base and J by 3 bases, leaving 12 bases between them. CDR3 nucleotide sequence: TGTGCCAGCAGCTTGAGGCCAGGGTTTACAGATACGCAGTATTTT. This gives the protein CASSLRPGFTDTQYF.

The V and J genes are TRBV12-3 or TRBV12-4 and TRBJ2-3; maybe TRBD2 (5 bases). The V end lost 6 bases, the J end lost 1 base, and 11 bases lay between the germline ends. The CDR3 loop spans 14 amino acids. The CDR3 bases are TGTGCCAGCAGCTCTAGCCGGCGCACAGATACGCAGTATTTT. Amino acid sequence: CASSSSRRTDTQYF.

A few counts support this clonotype. The V call is TRBV7-9, the J call TRBJ1-2, with D uncertain. This CDR3 has 14 residues. Looked up from germline, CDR1 is SEHNR and CDR2 is FQNEAQ (reference sequence). Trimming removed 5 bases at V and 1 base at J, with 11 bases between. The CDR3 is CASSAPDGNYGYTF. CDR3 DNA sequence: TGTGCCAGCAGCGCCCCGGACGGTAACTATGGCTACACCTTC.

The chain joins TRBV5-4 to TRBJ2-1; 7 nucleotides agree with TRBD1. From germline, CDR1 is SGHNT and CDR2 YYREEE (reference sequence). V lost 3 bases, J lost 9 bases, and 12 bases stayed unmatched. There are 15 residues in the CDR3. The CDR3 DNA reads TGTGCCAGCAGCTCAGCACAGGGGCCGGCGGGTGAGCAGTTCTTC. Translation: CASSSAQGPAGEQFF.

This clonotype was counted between two and nine times. V usage is TRBV18 and J usage is TRBJ2-3; possibly TRBD2 for D (6 bases). The CDR3 covers 15 residues. Germline V gene lookup returns CDR1 KGHSH and CDR2 LQKENI. V was shortened by 0 bases and J by 1 base, with 8 bases between the two germline ends. The DNA of the CDR3 is TGTGCCAGCTCACCACCGACGGGGGGCACAGATACGCAGTATTTT. Residues: CASSPPTGGTDTQYF.

This clonotype was seen more than once but under ten times. The chain combines TRBV20-1 with TRBJ2-4, with TRBD1 as a possible D gene (5 bases). Trimming removed 1 base from V and 1 base from J, with 17 bases in between. Germline values: CDR1 DFQATT, CDR2 SNEGSKA (reference sequence). This CDR3 contains 17 residues. The CDR3 sequence: CSARAQRGPVAKNIQYF. DNA of the CDR3: TGCAGTGCTAGAGCGCAAAGGGGCCCTGTTGCCAAAAACATTCAGTACTTC.

This CDR3 is CSATPGESGEKLFF. CDR3 DNA: TGCAGTGCTACTCCAGGGGAGTCTGGTGAAAAACTGTTTTTT. This sequence joins TRBV20-1 and TRBJ1-4; possible D gene TRBD1, 6 bases. Trimming shortened V by 4 bases and J by 7 bases, and 16 bases separated the two germline ends. CDR1 is DFQATT, CDR2 SNEGSKA, per germline (reference sequence). This CDR3 contains 14 residues.

The chain couples TRBV20-1 to TRBJ1-2, with TRBD1 identical over 7 bases. The germline V gene encodes CDR1 DFQATT and CDR2 SNEGSKA (reference sequence). V shed 7 bases and J 10 bases; nucleotides not matched to a gene: 12. The CDR3 contains 12 residues. The chain's CDR3 is CSGKTGKLNYTF. CDR3 DNA sequence: TGCAGTGGGAAGACAGGGAAGTTGAACTACACCTTC.

There are a few counts of this clonotype. This sequence joins TRBV12-3 or TRBV12-4 and TRBJ1-2; perhaps TRBD1 as D (5 bases). This CDR3 is 14 amino acids long. V lost 4 bases and J 6 bases, leaving 15 bases between the germline ends. CDR3 nucleotide sequence: TGTGCCAGCAGTTGGGGGACCCAGGACCATGGCTACACCTTC. Translating it yields CASSWGTQDHGYTF.

This clonotype turned up a few times. V gene TRBV6-2 or TRBV6-3 combines with J gene TRBJ2-1; D possibly uses TRBD1 or TRBD2 (6 bases each). Germline lookup yields CDR1 MNHEY and CDR2 SVGEGT. The CDR3 is 15 residues long. Trimming took 6 bases from V and 7 from J, leaving 19 bases between them. The CDR3 bases are TGTGCCAGCAGGAAAGGCGGGGCAAGGGGGAATGAGCAGTTCTTC. It specifies CASRKGGARGNEQFF.

This CDR3 is CATSRTDSNYGYTF. CDR3 DNA sequence: TGTGCCACCAGCAGGACGGACAGCAACTATGGCTACACCTTC. V and J are TRBV15 and TRBJ1-2, with a tentative D call TRBD1 (6 bases). CDR3 length: 14 residues. With 3 bases removed from V and 2 bases from J, the gap between germline ends came to 10 bases. The germline CDR1 and CDR2 sequences are LNHNV and YYDKDF (reference sequence).